These 32 T cell receptor beta chains share one sample of origin, sequenced in a study of blood T cell repertoires in COVID-19. Method: immunoSEQ multiplex PCR; TCRdb's copy keeps in-frame clones and lacks some. The sample lists about 190,000 clones, roughly 89% occurring once. The sequenced sample was PBMCs or T cells enriched from blood (not recorded which). The receptors come from a woman aged 25-40 years who had been exposed to COVID-19.

The J gene is TRBJ2-7, the V gene TRBV19; 9 nucleotides agree with TRBD1. The CDR3 runs 13 residues. In germline, CDR1 is LNHDA, CDR2 SQIVND (reference sequence). The J segment lost 6 bases and the V segment lost 6 bases, leaving 6 bases of the junction unmatched. As DNA, the CDR3 is TGTGCCAGTAGCCCGGGACAGGGTCGCGAGCAGTACTTC. Encoded protein: CASSPGQGREQYF. The full variable domain, its missing parts supplied by reference TRBV19 and TRBJ2-7, is DGGITQSPKYLFRKEGQNVTLSCEQNLNHDAMYWYRQDPGQGLRLIYYSQIVNDFQKGDIAEGYSVSREKKESFPLTVTSAQKNPTAFYLCASSPGQGREQYFGPGTRLTVT.

This clone occurred a few times. V gene TRBV9 combines with J gene TRBJ1-6; 7 nucleotides line up with TRBD1. The CDR3 sequence is 16 residues long. CDR1 SGDLS and CDR2 YYNGEE come from the germline V gene. Germline trimming cut 4 bases from V and 2 bases from J; bases unmatched to any gene: 6. In nucleotides, the CDR3 is TGTGCCAGCAGCCGGGACAGTAAGCCCTATAATTCACCCCTCCACTTT. As protein: CASSRDSKPYNSPLHF.

The chain has TRBV10-1 and TRBJ1-5; D perhaps matches TRBD1 (6 bases). CDR1 is WNHNN and CDR2 is SYGVQD in the germline V gene (reference sequence). The CDR3 is 14 amino acids. V was clipped by 3 bases and J by 5 bases, with 11 bases between them. The CDR3 region has the DNA TGCGCCAGCAGTGAACAGGGCTTCGATCAGCCCCAGCATTTT. It encodes CASSEQGFDQPQHF.

This rearrangement joins TRBV6-1 to TRBJ1-1; D uncertain. The CDR3 runs 11 residues. The ends were cut back, 2 bases at V and 10 bases at J, with 8 bases in the middle. Germline-derived CDR1 and CDR2 are MNHNS and SASEGT. The CDR3 sequence is CASSESLGAFF. The CDR3, as DNA: TGTGCCAGCAGTGAAAGTCTCGGAGCTTTCTTT.

The chain joins TRBV7-9 to TRBJ2-5, with D possibly being TRBD2 (5 bases). Between the trimmed V and J ends, which lost 1 base and 5 bases, there was a span of 17 bases. The CDR3 sequence is 16 residues long. CDR1 and CDR2 (germline): SEHNR, FQNEAQ (reference sequence). CDR3 DNA: TGTGCCAGCAGCTTAGAAGGGTATTTCGGCGGGGAGACCCAGTACTTC. This encodes CASSLEGYFGGETQYF.

The rearrangement links TRBV19 to TRBJ2-5, with D perhaps matching TRBD1 (6 bases). V lost 4 bases and J lost 7, with 22 bases in between. This CDR3 spans 16 amino acids. Germline CDR1 LNHDA, CDR2 SQIVND (reference sequence). The CDR3: CASSTRGGPGSGTQYF. CDR3 sequence (DNA): TGTGCCAGTAGTACCCGAGGGGGACCGGGGTCCGGGACCCAGTACTTC. The full variable domain, rest sourced from reference TRBV19 and TRBJ2-5, is DGGITQSPKYLFRKEGQNVTLSCEQNLNHDAMYWYRQDPGQGLRLIYYSQIVNDFQKGDIAEGYSVSREKKESFPLTVTSAQKNPTAFYLCASSTRGGPGSGTQYFGPGTRLLVL.

The J gene is TRBJ1-4, the V gene TRBV2, with unresolved D. The CDR3 totals 12 residues. The V gene's germline CDR1 is SNHLY and CDR2 FYNNEI. V lost 7 bases and J lost 5, with 8 bases in between. CDR3 loop: CASTHENEKLFF. The CDR3 coding sequence is TGTGCCAGCACCCACGAGAATGAAAAACTGTTTTTT.

V and J are TRBV19 and TRBJ2-7, with D possibly being TRBD2 (6 bases). The length of the CDR3 is 16 residues. Trimming stripped 5 bases from V and 1 base from J, with 18 bases between. The germline gives CDR1 LNHDA, CDR2 SQIVND (reference sequence). The CDR3 DNA is TGTGCCAGTAGTCCCGGGACTCTTCTCTGGTCCTACGAGCAGTACTTC. As protein: CASSPGTLLWSYEQYF.

V and J are TRBV24-1 and TRBJ2-3, with 11 bases fitting TRBD2. The junction had 5 bases not matched to a gene; V was cut back by 1 base and J by 6 bases. CDR1 is KGHDR and CDR2 is SFDVKD in the germline V gene. The CDR3 contains 16 residues. The CDR3 loop is CATSDLASGGPDTQYF. Here the CDR3 DNA reads TGTGCCACCAGTGATTTAGCTAGCGGGGGGCCGGATACGCAGTATTTT.

The CDR3: CASSDGENTEAFF. The CDR3 DNA sequence: TGTGCCAGCAGTGACGGAGAGAACACTGAAGCTTTCTTT. V and J are TRBV12-3 or TRBV12-4 and TRBJ1-1; unclear D gene. Between the trimmed V and J ends, which lost 5 bases and 1 base, there was a span of 8 bases. The CDR3 runs 13 residues.

This clone has at least ten counts. V usage is TRBV12-1 and J usage is TRBJ1-1; no DNA check was done on the table's D call, TRBD1. TRBV12-1 is recorded as a pseudogene. This CDR3 has 15 residues. The CDR3 loop reads CASSFVGQVINEAFF. As DNA, the CDR3 is TGTGCCAGCAGCTTTGTAGGACAGGTTATCAATGAAGCTTTCTTT.

The rearrangement links TRBV27 to TRBJ2-2; the D is unclear. The V end lost 6 bases, the J end lost 6 bases, and 5 bases lay between the germline ends. The CDR3 spans 11 residues. Germline loops: CDR1 MNHEY, CDR2 SMNVEV (reference sequence). CDR3 sequence reads: CASSRAGELFF. CDR3 nucleotide sequence: TGTGCCAGCAGCCGGGCCGGGGAGCTGTTTTTT.

The rearrangement uses TRBV7-6 and TRBJ2-3; a possible D gene is TRBD1 (5 bases). This CDR3 spans 15 amino acids. The germline CDR1 and CDR2 sequences are SGHVS and FNYEAQ. Trimming removed 5 bases at V and 0 bases at J, with 12 bases between. The CDR3 loop is CASSTRQGSTDTQYF. The CDR3 DNA reads TGTGCCAGCAGCACACGTCAGGGTAGCACAGATACGCAGTATTTT.

The gene calls are TRBV19 and TRBJ1-4, with unresolved D. The length of the CDR3 is 16 residues. Trimming took 2 bases from V and 3 from J, leaving 13 bases between them. Germline CDR1 is LNHDA and CDR2 is SQIVND (reference sequence). The CDR3 DNA reads TGTGCCAGTAGTATAACGTCTATCCAGGCTAATGAAAAACTGTTTTTT. Translating gives CASSITSIQANEKLFF.

This clone occurred a few times. The chain joins TRBV10-1 to TRBJ1-5; the D is unclear. V lost 7 bases and J lost 5, with 30 bases in between. The CDR3 is made up of 19 amino acids. Per the germline V gene, CDR1 is WNHNN and CDR2 is SYGVQD (reference sequence). The CDR3 is CASITVLVMENLRDQPQHF. The CDR3, as DNA: TGCGCCAGCATTACCGTTCTTGTCATGGAAAACCTACGGGATCAGCCCCAGCATTTT.

This clone was seen just once. The chain carries TRBV7-9 and TRBJ1-1; tentative D call: TRBD1 (5 bases). This CDR3 contains 13 residues. V lost 5 bases, J lost 7 bases, and 14 bases lay in between. Germline V gene data show CDR1 as SEHNR and CDR2 as FQNEAQ (reference sequence). CDR3 coding DNA: TGTGCCAGCAGCGTCGGAGGGGCTGTTGAAGCTTTCTTT. This translates into CASSVGGAVEAFF.

V usage is TRBV6-4 and J usage is TRBJ1-2; tentatively, D is TRBD1 (6 bases). The germline V and J ends were trimmed by 4 bases and 7 bases, with 25 bases remaining between them. The germline CDR1 and CDR2 sequences are MRHNA and SNTAGT. This CDR3 region has 17 residues. The CDR3 reads CASSVGGAGAFLGGYTF. CDR3 in DNA: TGTGCCAGCAGTGTCGGGGGGGCAGGGGCCTTTCTCGGTGGCTACACCTTC.

This chain uses TRBV6-2 or TRBV6-3 with TRBJ1-1; D call uncertain. CDR3 length equals 17 residues. Trimming left V 2 bases short and J 3 bases short, with 19 bases between. CDR1 MNHEY and CDR2 SVGEGT come from the germline V gene. The CDR3 DNA follows: TGTGCCAGCAGTTACCGTGCTCAACGGTCGGTGGACACTGAAGCTTTCTTT. As protein: CASSYRAQRSVDTEAFF.

The chain combines TRBV9 with TRBJ1-1; TRBD1 matches 12 bases. V shed 3 bases and J 7 bases; nucleotides not matched to a gene: 10. The CDR3 extends over 16 amino acids. Germline V gene lookup returns CDR1 SGDLS and CDR2 YYNGEE. The CDR3 loop reads CASSAGTGGIGSEAFF. The CDR3 bases are TGTGCCAGCAGCGCAGGGACAGGGGGCATTGGTAGTGAAGCTTTCTTT.

CDR3 sequence: CASSVGQGNQPQHF. The CDR3, as DNA: TGTGCCAGCAGTGTCGGACAGGGGAATCAGCCCCAGCATTTT. V is TRBV27 and J is TRBJ1-5; TRBD1 matches 9 bases. Losses at the gene ends were 5 bases for V and 4 bases for J; bases not matched to a gene: 3. Germline V gives CDR1 MNHEY, CDR2 SMNVEV (reference sequence). CDR3 size: 14 residues.

This clone was observed a handful of times. The chain joins TRBV14 to TRBJ1-1; D unresolved. The length of the CDR3 is 13 residues. CDR1 and CDR2 from the germline V gene are SGHDN and FVKESK. Trimming removed 7 bases from V and 0 bases from J, with 9 bases in between. CDR3 protein: CASTKQMNTEAFF. CDR3 DNA: TGTGCCAGCACCAAACAGATGAACACTGAAGCTTTCTTT.

The V and J genes are TRBV7-6 and TRBJ2-3; D may be TRBD1 (5 bases). The V and J ends lost 4 bases and 0 bases respectively, with 11 bases between them. This CDR3 has 15 amino acids. Germline V gene lookup returns CDR1 SGHVS and CDR2 FNYEAQ. CDR3 DNA sequence: TGTGCCAGCAGCTATACGACAGCTAGCACAGATACGCAGTATTTT. Protein sequence: CASSYTTASTDTQYF. The whole variable domain, remainder taken from reference TRBV7-6 and TRBJ2-3, is GAGVSQSPRYKVTKRGQDVALRCDPISGHVSLYWYRQALGQGPEFLTYFNYEAQQDKSGLPNDRFSAERPEGSISTLTIQRTEQRDSAMYRCASSYTTASTDTQYFGPGTRLTVL.

The CDR3 coding sequence is TGTGCCAGCTCACCACCGACAGGCCCGAATGAAAAACTGTTTTTT. Protein: CASSPPTGPNEKLFF. The rearrangement uses TRBV18 and TRBJ1-4; D may be TRBD1 (6 bases). Trimming removed 0 bases at V and 5 bases at J, with 10 bases between. The germline V gene encodes CDR1 KGHSH and CDR2 LQKENI. This CDR3 region has 15 residues. Combining the CDR3 with reference TRBV18 and TRBJ1-4 gives the whole variable domain NAGVMQNPRHLVRRRGQEARLRCSPMKGHSHVYWYRQLPEEGLKFMVYLQKENIIDESGMPKERFSAEFPKEGPSILRIQQVVRGDSAAYFCASSPPTGPNEKLFFGSGTQLSVL.

The CDR3 DNA reads TGTGCCAGCAGTTTCCTACAGGGGGCACAGACCCAGTACTTC. This gives the protein CASSFLQGAQTQYF. The chain employs TRBV27 and TRBJ2-5; 9 bases line up with TRBD1. This CDR3 is built from 14 residues. Germline CDR1 MNHEY, CDR2 SMNVEV (reference sequence). Losses at the gene ends were 3 bases for V and 6 bases for J; bases not matched to a gene: 5.

The chain recombines TRBV11-2 with TRBJ1-2; possibly TRBD1 for D (6 bases). V was cut by 0 bases and J by 2 bases, with 10 bases left in between. Per the germline V gene, CDR1 is SGHAT and CDR2 is FQNNGV. CDR3 size: 15 residues. The CDR3 sequence is CASSLEGARNYGYTF. The CDR3 coding sequence is TGTGCCAGCAGCTTAGAGGGGGCGAGGAACTATGGCTACACCTTC. Using reference TRBV11-2 and TRBJ1-2 for the parts outside the CDR3, the full variable domain is EAGVAQSPRYKIIEKRQSVAFWCNPISGHATLYWYQQILGQGPKLLIQFQNNGVVDDSQLPKDRFSAERLKGVDSTLKIQPAKLEDSAVYLCASSLEGARNYGYTFGSGTRLTVV.

The chain uses TRBV12-5 and TRBJ2-1; D is perhaps TRBD1 (5 bases). The germline CDR1 and CDR2 sequences are LGHNT and FRNRAP. Trimming pared 1 base from V and 8 bases from J, leaving 9 bases between. This CDR3 contains 13 residues. The CDR3 nucleotides read TGTGCTAGTGGTTTGGGACAGTTGGATGAGCAGTTCTTC. Its translation is CASGLGQLDEQFF.

A single count supports this clone. The J gene is TRBJ2-3, the V gene TRBV7-9, with 11 bases matching TRBD2. Germline assignment: CDR1 SEHNR and CDR2 FQNEAQ (reference sequence). After removal of 5 bases from V and 6 bases from J, the junction contained 7 bases not matched to a gene. The CDR3 contains 15 residues. The chain's CDR3 is CASSPRLAGFDTQYF. In DNA form, the CDR3 reads TGTGCCAGCAGCCCCCGACTAGCGGGGTTTGATACGCAGTATTTT. The variable domain in full, completed from reference TRBV7-9 and TRBJ2-3, reads DTGVSQNPRHKITKRGQNVTFRCDPISEHNRLYWYRQTLGQGPEFLTYFQNEAQLEKSRLLSDRFSAERPKGSFSTLEIQRTEQGDSAMYLCASSPRLAGFDTQYFGPGTRLTVL.

This sequence joins TRBV5-4 and TRBJ1-5, with D unresolved. Germline V gene lookup returns CDR1 SGHNT and CDR2 YYREEE (reference sequence). The CDR3 has 15 residues. Trimming stripped 4 bases from V and 0 bases from J, with 11 bases between. For the CDR3, the DNA is TGTGCCAGCAGCCTCGGCGGGGATAGCAATCAGCCCCAGCATTTT. As protein: CASSLGGDSNQPQHF.

This clone has a single count. This chain uses TRBV7-2 with TRBJ1-1; 11 bases are a match to TRBD1. This CDR3 contains 13 residues. Germline V lookup: CDR1 SGHTA, CDR2 FQGNSA. The V segment lost 3 bases and the J segment 7 bases; nucleotides outside the gene matches: 1. In DNA, the CDR3 is TGTGCCAGCAGCTTCGGGACAGGGGGTGAAGCTTTCTTT. It codes for CASSFGTGGEAFF.

This clone was recorded only once. V is TRBV27 and J is TRBJ2-7; 11 nucleotides agree with TRBD2. The CDR3 sequence is 15 residues long. The junction had 4 bases not matched to a gene; V was cut back by 4 bases and J by 2 bases. Germline V gene sequence: CDR1 MNHEY, CDR2 SMNVEV (reference sequence). The CDR3 here is CASSWGTSGTYEQYF. The CDR3 DNA sequence: TGTGCCAGCAGTTGGGGGACTAGCGGAACCTACGAGCAGTACTTC.

The gene calls are TRBV7-3 and TRBJ2-3; D may be TRBD2 (5 bases). The germline gives CDR1 SGHTA, CDR2 FQGTGA. The CDR3 totals 14 residues. Trimming removed 2 bases at V and 2 bases at J, with 8 bases between. The CDR3: CASSLSAVTDTQYF. The CDR3 DNA sequence: TGTGCCAGCAGCTTATCAGCGGTCACAGATACGCAGTATTTT.

V gene TRBV29-1 combines with J gene TRBJ2-7; 8 bases map to TRBD1. Germline-derived CDR1 and CDR2 are SQVTM and ANQGSEA. With 4 bases clipped from V and 3 bases from J, the junction kept 5 bases outside the gene matches. The CDR3 runs 13 residues. Written as DNA, the CDR3 is TGCAGCGTTGGGCCTACAGGGGGCTACGAGCAGTACTTC. This encodes CSVGPTGGYEQYF.